This T cell receptor beta chain was found in a study of blood T cell repertoires in COVID-19. Whole-study context: The United States, Italy and Spain provided the acute and convalescent COVID-19 samples.

The V gene's germline CDR1 is MNHEY and CDR2 SVGEGT. The trim removed 8 bases at V and 1 base at J, leaving 4 bases unmatched. CDR3 length equals 14 residues. The study recruited people aged about 18 to 95 years across about 25 US areas. Participants' own reports of clinical history determined their cohort assignment. Here immunoSEQ multiplex PCR was the method, and the copy in TCRdb shows in-frame clones only, minus some. The profile shows about 320,000 clones, about 87% of them singletons. The genes are TRBV6-2 or TRBV6-3 and TRBJ2-2; 7 bases are a match to TRBD1. The specimen was PBMCs or T cells enriched from blood (not recorded which). This TCR was sampled from a woman aged 18-35 years who had recovered from COVID-19. The CDR3 DNA reads TGTGCCAGCTGCCGGACAGGGAACACCGGGGAGCTGTTTTTT. The encoded protein is CASCRTGNTGELFF.